In its sample, the clone carrying this T cell receptor (beta chain) was seen many times. The record originates from a study of Graves' ophthalmopathy and Graves' hyperthyroidism. Every ophthalmopathy donor presented moderate-to-severe activity, CAS ≥3, NOSPECS ≥4 and duration under 3 months. The starting material, approximately 10 ml of fresh peripheral blood, provided the PBMCs. RNA transcripts were the source from which TCR beta CDR3 regions were amplified. An opening RT-PCR round employed HTBI primers and preceded a second-round multiplex PCR. TCRdb used MiXCR to reprocess the multiplex PCR reads, holding one entry per CDR3 protein. The sample shows about 740,000 distinct CDR3 sequences, roughly 40% of them seen only once. This CDR3 comprises 15 residues. Per the germline V gene, CDR1 is SGHTA and CDR2 is FQGNSA. V lost 10 bases to trimming and J lost 0 bases; unmatched junction nucleotides: 2.

Sequenced: peripheral blood. J is TRBJ1-6 and V is TRBV7-2, with 11 nucleotides matching TRBD1. The TCR originated in an adult man with Graves' ophthalmopathy. The CDR3 sequence is CAIGTGGSYNSPLHF. CDR3 sequence (DNA): TGTGCCATCGGGACAGGGGGCTCCTATAATTCACCCCTCCACTTT.